One sample yielded the 20 T cell receptor beta chains listed below, sequenced in a study of cytomegalovirus exposure and HLA in healthy donors. Both 60 Vbeta primers and 13 Jbeta primers went into the PCR. TCRdb's copy holds only in-frame clones and misses some; the assay was immunoSEQ multiplex PCR. The sample holds approximately 91,000 clones; 60% to 75% are singletons and the top ten take about 1.3%. Sample: PBMCs. Every receptor here comes from a female donor in good health and CMV-seronegative.

This sequence joins TRBV18 and TRBJ1-1; D not resolved. The V gene's germline CDR1 is KGHSH and CDR2 LQKENI. Trimming removed 2 bases from V and 5 bases from J, with 18 bases in between. The CDR3 has 16 amino acids. Written as DNA, the CDR3 is TGTGCCAGCTCACCATCACGGGAGGGCTTTGGGACTGAAGCTTTCTTT. It encodes CASSPSREGFGTEAFF.

The rearrangement links TRBV30 to TRBJ2-5, with a weak D call TRBD2 (5 bases). The V gene lost 2 bases and the J gene lost 5 bases, with 15 bases spanning the gap. Germline values: CDR1 GTSNPN, CDR2 SVGIG (reference sequence). The CDR3 loop spans 14 amino acids. The CDR3 region has the DNA TGTGCCTGGAGTCCCCCGACGGGGTGGGAGACCCAGTACTTC. The encoded protein is CAWSPPTGWETQYF. The variable domain in full, completed from reference TRBV30 and TRBJ2-5, reads SQTIHQWPATLVQPVGSPLSLECTVEGTSNPNLYWYRQAAGRGLQLLFYSVGIGQISSEVPQNLSASRPQDRQFILSSKKLLLSDSGFYLCAWSPPTGWETQYFGPGTRLLVL.

The chain employs TRBV6-5 and TRBJ2-5, with D possibly matching TRBD2 (6 bases). Trimming cost V 2 bases and J 5 bases, with 9 bases left between them. Per germline, CDR1 MNHEY and CDR2 SVGAGI. The CDR3 extends over 13 amino acids. CDR3 nucleotide sequence: TGTGCCAGCAGTTACAGCGGGCCTGAGACCCAGTACTTC. Residues: CASSYSGPETQYF.

The chain carries TRBV7-2 and TRBJ2-7; 11 bases align to TRBD1. V lost 0 bases, J lost 3 bases, and 4 bases stayed unmatched. This CDR3 is 16 amino acids long. The V gene's germline CDR1 is SGHTA and CDR2 FQGNSA. For the CDR3, the DNA is TGTGCCAGCAGCTTAGCGCTGGGGACAGGGGGCTACGAGCAGTACTTC. Translation: CASSLALGTGGYEQYF.

V gene TRBV6-5 combines with J gene TRBJ2-2; 7 nucleotides align to TRBD1. The trim removed 0 bases at V and 4 bases at J, leaving 5 bases unmatched. This CDR3 is 16 amino acids long. The germline gives CDR1 MNHEY, CDR2 SVGAGI. In nucleotides, the CDR3 is TGTGCCAGCAGTTACTCGAGGACAGGAGGCACCGGGGAGCTGTTTTTT. This sequence encodes CASSYSRTGGTGELFF.

This chain uses TRBV19 with TRBJ2-7; D remains ambiguous. V gave up 5 bases and J gave up 1 base, with 9 bases separating them. The CDR3 has 13 amino acids. The germline V gene encodes CDR1 LNHDA and CDR2 SQIVND (reference sequence). Here the CDR3 reads CASSVSLSYEQYF. CDR3 nucleotides: TGTGCCAGTAGTGTTAGTTTATCCTACGAGCAGTACTTC.

V and J are TRBV4-1 and TRBJ1-2; D call uncertain. V was shortened by 4 bases and J by 8 bases, with 11 bases between the two germline ends. This CDR3 has 12 amino acids. In germline, CDR1 is MGHRA, CDR2 YSYEKL. The CDR3 bases are TGCGCCAGCAGCCCATCCCCGGGGGGCTACACCTTC. Its translation is CASSPSPGGYTF.

The chain joins TRBV4-1 to TRBJ2-3; D is possibly TRBD1 (5 bases). Trimming removed 0 bases at V and 2 bases at J, with 12 bases between. Germline lookup yields CDR1 MGHRA and CDR2 YSYEKL. CDR3 length equals 16 residues. As DNA, the CDR3 is TGCGCCAGCAGCCAAGAAGGGGCTAGACCCACAGATACGCAGTATTTT. This sequence encodes CASSQEGARPTDTQYF.

The chain uses TRBV5-4 and TRBJ2-7; D might be TRBD1 (6 bases). Trimming stripped 3 bases from V and 1 base from J, with 8 bases between. Germline loops: CDR1 SGHNT, CDR2 YYREEE (reference sequence). The CDR3 extends over 13 amino acids. In nucleotides, the CDR3 is TGTGCCAGCAGCTACGGACAGTCCTACGAGCAGTACTTC. It encodes CASSYGQSYEQYF.

The chain carries TRBV2 and TRBJ2-1; 9 positions match TRBD1. The CDR3 extends over 15 amino acids. With V trimmed by 7 bases and J by 6 bases, 10 bases remained unmatched. Per germline, CDR1 SNHLY and CDR2 FYNNEI. CDR3 coding DNA: TGTGCCAGCACCATCCGGAGACAGGGGGGCAATGAGCAGTTCTTC. This sequence encodes CASTIRRQGGNEQFF.

This sequence joins TRBV6-5 and TRBJ2-1; a weak D match, TRBD1 (6 bases). The CDR3 has 16 residues. With 2 bases removed from V and 6 bases from J, the gap between germline ends came to 17 bases. Per germline, CDR1 MNHEY and CDR2 SVGAGI. The CDR3 sequence: CASSYTTGAGPNEQFF. In DNA form, the CDR3 reads TGTGCCAGCAGTTACACGACAGGCGCTGGGCCCAATGAGCAGTTCTTC.

The J gene is TRBJ2-1, the V gene TRBV6-5; D possibly corresponds to TRBD1 (7 bases). The germline gives CDR1 MNHEY, CDR2 SVGAGI. The CDR3 totals 16 residues. The V end was cut by 4 bases, the J end by 8 bases, with 21 bases between. CDR3 nucleotides: TGTGCCAGCAGTTGGGGACAGTGGGGGGCGACTCATGAGCAGTTCTTC. This encodes CASSWGQWGATHEQFF.

The chain is built from TRBV25-1 and TRBJ1-5; 7 bases agree with TRBD1. Per germline, CDR1 MGHDK and CDR2 SYGVNS. CDR3 size: 15 residues. Trimming at V came to 3 bases and at J to 8 bases, leaving 10 bases not matched to a gene. CDR3 region: CASSDGTGEVEPQHF. CDR3 DNA sequence: TGTGCCAGCAGTGACGGTACAGGGGAAGTTGAGCCCCAGCATTTT.

CDR3 in DNA: TGTGCCAGCAGTGAAAGGGGGACAGGGCTTTCACCCCTCCACTTT. It encodes CASSERGTGLSPLHF. The V call is TRBV2, the J call TRBJ1-6; TRBD1 aligns across 9 bases. This CDR3 has 15 amino acids. Germline V gene data show CDR1 as SNHLY and CDR2 as FYNNEI. With 2 bases clipped from V and 9 bases from J, the junction kept 5 bases outside the gene matches.

This chain joins TRBV19 and TRBJ1-2, with D perhaps matching TRBD1 (6 bases). The CDR3 length is 15 residues. Trimming left V 4 bases short and J 3 bases short, with 15 bases between. Germline CDR1 reads LNHDA; CDR2 reads SQIVND (reference sequence). CDR3 DNA: TGTGCCAGTAGTACGGACAGCCCCTCGGACTATGGCTACACCTTC. It yields the protein CASSTDSPSDYGYTF.

The rearrangement uses TRBV6-1 and TRBJ1-1, with unresolved D. CDR1 MNHNS and CDR2 SASEGT come from the germline V gene. The CDR3 covers 12 residues. V shed 6 bases and J shed 8 bases, with 13 bases lying between them. The CDR3 nucleotides are TGTGCCAGCAGCGCAGGATATCTCGAAGCTTTCTTT. Its protein is CASSAGYLEAFF.

V gene TRBV5-5 combines with J gene TRBJ1-2, with D unresolved. V lost 3 bases, J lost 6 bases, and 15 bases lay in between. CDR1 and CDR2 from the germline V gene are SGHKS and YYEKEE (reference sequence). The CDR3 runs to 14 residues. The CDR3 reads CASSWARANDGYTF. The CDR3 DNA follows: TGTGCCAGCAGCTGGGCGCGAGCAAACGATGGCTACACCTTC.

The CDR3 is CASSSLSGISPGTQHF. In nucleotides, the CDR3 is TGTGCCAGCAGTTCTCTTTCAGGGATCAGCCCAGGCACCCAGCATTTT. The chain employs TRBV6-5 and TRBJ1-5; D might be TRBD1 (5 bases). The CDR3 covers 16 residues. Germline V gene data show CDR1 as MNHEY and CDR2 as SVGAGI. Between the trimmed V and J ends, which lost 4 bases and 11 bases, there was a span of 24 bases.

The chain has TRBV15 and TRBJ2-5; no firm D call. There are 13 residues in the CDR3. CDR1 and CDR2 from the germline V gene are LNHNV and YYDKDF (reference sequence). Trimming cost V 0 bases and J 3 bases, with 5 bases left between them. CDR3 sequence reads: CATSRDPKETQYF. The CDR3 nucleotides read TGTGCCACCAGCAGAGATCCCAAAGAGACCCAGTACTTC. Drawing the rest from reference TRBV15 and TRBJ2-5, the complete variable domain is DAMVIQNPRYQVTQFGKPVTLSCSQTLNHNVMYWYQQKSSQAPKLLFHYYDKDFNNEADTPDNFQSRRPNTSFCFLDIRSPGLGDTAMYLCATSRDPKETQYFGPGTRLLVL.

This clone was seen more than once but under ten times. The CDR3 nucleotides are TGCAGTGCTATAATACAGGGTAACATATATTTT. Protein sequence: CSAIIQGNIYF. This chain joins TRBV20-1 and TRBJ1-3; TRBD1 might be the D (6 bases). V dropped 4 bases and J dropped 12 bases, with 13 bases sitting between them. In germline, CDR1 is DFQATT, CDR2 SNEGSKA (reference sequence). This CDR3 comprises 11 residues.